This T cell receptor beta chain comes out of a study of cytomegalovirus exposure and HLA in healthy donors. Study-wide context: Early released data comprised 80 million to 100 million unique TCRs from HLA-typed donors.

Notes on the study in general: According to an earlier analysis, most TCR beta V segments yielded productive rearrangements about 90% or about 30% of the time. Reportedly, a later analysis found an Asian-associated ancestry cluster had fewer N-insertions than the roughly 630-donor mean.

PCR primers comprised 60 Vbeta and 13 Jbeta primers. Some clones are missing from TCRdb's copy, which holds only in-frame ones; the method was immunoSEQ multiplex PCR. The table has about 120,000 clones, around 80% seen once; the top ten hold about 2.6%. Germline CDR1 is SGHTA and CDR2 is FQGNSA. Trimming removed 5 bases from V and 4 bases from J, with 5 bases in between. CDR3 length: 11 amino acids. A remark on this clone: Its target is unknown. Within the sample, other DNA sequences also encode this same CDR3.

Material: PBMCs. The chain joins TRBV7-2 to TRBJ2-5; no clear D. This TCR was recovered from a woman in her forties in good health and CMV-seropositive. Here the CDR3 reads CASSPRETQYF. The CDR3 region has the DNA TGTGCCAGCAGCCCCCGAGAGACCCAGTACTTC.